Listed below are T cell receptor beta chains from one sample, sequenced in a study of blood T cells in healthy people across ages. One entry per CDR3 protein results from TCRdb running MiXCR on the 5' RACE reads. The sample lists about 900,000 distinct CDR3 sequences; about 62% were seen once. Source material: blood. The receptors originated from a man younger than 45 in good health. Each CDR3 is given with its conserved first and last residue. The order of the fields is clone size, J gene, V gene, D gene, CDR3 protein, CDR3 DNA. D genes are given only for firm matches. The size field is filled for only some rows; it gives once, few, many or a size class.

>few|TRBJ2-1|TRBV12-3/TRBV12-4|TRBD2
CASSFGGGPNEQFF
TGTGCCAGCAGTTTTGGCGGGGGACCTAATGAGCAGTTCTTC
>-|TRBJ2-4|TRBV20-1|TRBD2
CSARDVRGAGDIQYF
TGCAGTGCTAGAGATGTTAGAGGTGCGGGGGACATTCAGTACTTC
>-|TRBJ2-6|TRBV25-1|-
CASSAVPGANVLTF
TGTGCCAGCAGTGCGGTACCTGGGGCCAACGTCCTGACTTTC
>few|TRBJ2-7|TRBV3-1|-
CASSQGRGSNEQYF
TGTGCCAGCAGCCAAGGTCGGGGGTCGAACGAGCAGTACTTC
>few|TRBJ2-7|TRBV6-2/TRBV6-3|TRBD1
CASSYSGTGPSYEQYF
TGTGCCAGCAGTTACTCGGGGACAGGGCCCTCCTACGAGCAGTACTTC
>-|TRBJ2-7|TRBV20-1|-
CSASNGGPTYEQYF
TGCAGTGCTAGTAACGGGGGGCCTACCTACGAGCAGTACTTC
>-|TRBJ1-5|TRBV20-1|TRBD1
CSATRGTGAPNQPQHF
TGCAGTGCTACCCGGGGGACAGGGGCCCCCAATCAGCCCCAGCATTTT
>-|TRBJ1-2|TRBV4-2|-
CASSQEGEVGYGYTF
TGTGCCAGCAGCCAAGAGGGGGAAGTGGGGTATGGCTACACCTTC
>-|TRBJ2-5|TRBV10-3|-
CAISESPRGSQETQYF
TGTGCCATCAGTGAGTCCCCTCGGGGTTCCCAAGAGACCCAGTACTTC
>-|TRBJ2-1|TRBV11-2|-
CASSQRALGAFHEQFF
TGCGCCAGCAGCCAAAGGGCCCTTGGAGCCTTCCATGAGCAGTTCTTC
>-|TRBJ2-1|TRBV15|TRBD2
CATSRARIAGDNEQFF
TGTGCCACCAGCAGGGCGCGGATAGCGGGGGACAATGAGCAGTTCTTC
>few|TRBJ2-7|TRBV5-1|-
CASSLKGDEQYF
TGCGCCAGCAGCTTGAAAGGAGACGAGCAGTACTTC
>few|TRBJ2-5|TRBV29-1|-
CSVESGDGETQYF
TGCAGCGTTGAGTCCGGGGATGGAGAGACCCAGTACTTC
>-|TRBJ2-1|TRBV6-1|TRBD2
CASSLLAGVYNEQFF
TGTGCCAGCAGTTTACTAGCGGGGGTGTACAATGAGCAGTTCTTC
>-|TRBJ2-1|TRBV12-3/TRBV12-4|-
CAGAVGFSYNEQFF
TGTGCCGGAGCGGTAGGGTTCTCCTACAATGAGCAGTTCTTC
>once|TRBJ2-7|TRBV10-3|-
CAISEDPSDYEQYF
TGTGCCATCAGTGAGGACCCGTCCGACTACGAGCAGTACTTC
>-|TRBJ2-1|TRBV20-1|TRBD1
CGARDTGAPPPEQFF
TGCGGTGCTAGAGATACAGGGGCCCCACCACCTGAGCAGTTCTTC
>few|TRBJ2-7|TRBV7-8|-
CASSLAPGLGEQYF
TGTGCCAGCAGCTTAGCACCGGGCCTCGGGGAGCAGTACTTC
>once|TRBJ2-1|TRBV6-6|-
CASSYSRVEQFF
TGTGCCAGCAGTTACTCGAGGGTGGAGCAGTTCTTC
>-|TRBJ1-4|TRBV25-1|TRBD1
CATRDRGAEKLFF
TGTGCCACCAGGGACAGGGGAGCTGAAAAACTGTTTTTT
>-|TRBJ1-6|TRBV5-1|-
CASSLVRGGNSPLHF
TGCGCCAGCAGCTTGGTAAGGGGTGGGAATTCACCCCTCCACTTT
>-|TRBJ2-5|TRBV7-2|TRBD2
CASSFTGTSGGSETQYF
TGTGCCAGCAGCTTTACCGGGACTAGCGGGGGGTCGGAGACCCAGTACTTC
>few|TRBJ2-7|TRBV4-1|TRBD1
CASSQVGDSYEQYF
TGCGCCAGCAGCCAAGTTGGGGACAGCTACGAGCAGTACTTC
>-|TRBJ2-1|TRBV6-6|TRBD1
CASGQGQAYNEQFF
TGTGCCAGCGGCCAAGGACAGGCCTACAATGAGCAGTTCTTC
>once|TRBJ2-1|TRBV15|-
CATTPETVYNEQFF
TGTGCCACCACCCCAGAGACAGTCTACAATGAGCAGTTCTTC
>-|TRBJ2-7|TRBV5-1|-
CASSLAPLNEQYF
TGCGCCAGCAGCTTGGCCCCCCTGAACGAGCAGTACTTC
>-|TRBJ2-7|TRBV6-5|TRBD1
CAARDSGYEQYF
TGTGCCGCCCGGGACAGCGGTTACGAGCAGTACTTC
>-|TRBJ1-1|TRBV20-1|-
CSAGLDRIDAEAFF
TGCAGTGCAGGCCTCGACAGAATAGACGCTGAAGCTTTCTTT
>few|TRBJ1-2|TRBV4-2|-
CASSQVSGSYGYTF
TGTGCCAGCAGCCAAGTCTCGGGATCCTATGGCTACACCTTC
>-|TRBJ2-3|TRBV5-1|-
CASRDGTSGTDTQYF
TGCGCCAGCAGGGACGGGACTTCGGGCACAGATACGCAGTATTTT
>-|TRBJ2-7|TRBV6-5|-
CASSYSPRSSYEQYF
TGTGCCAGCAGTTACTCTCCTAGGAGCTCCTACGAGCAGTACTTC
>-|TRBJ2-1|TRBV7-9|-
CASSFRLATNEQFF
TGTGCCAGCAGCTTCCGGCTAGCGACGAATGAGCAGTTCTTC
>-|TRBJ2-5|TRBV20-1|-
CSASGRVFTETQYF
TGCAGTGCTAGCGGCAGGGTATTTACGGAGACCCAGTACTTC